This T cell receptor beta chain came from a study of OX40 agonist ivuxolimab in advanced cancers. Clones were read by immunoSEQ multiplex PCR, and TCRdb kept only the in-frame ones, dropping some. This sample has 60,000 to 90,000 clones, with more than 75% found just once. V trimming: 6 bases; J trimming: 9 bases; junction bases outside the gene matches: 11. Germline V gene sequence: CDR1 MNHNY, CDR2 SVGAGI (reference sequence). The CDR3 length is 15 residues. The sequence was obtained from an adult with an advanced solid tumor such as melanoma, head and neck, liver or kidney cancer. The J gene is TRBJ1-6, the V gene TRBV6-6; 7 bases line up with TRBD1. The source was CD4+ or CD8+ T cells sorted from blood, collected in a trial of the OX40 agonist ivuxolimab. The CDR3 protein is CASRNNQGEISPLHF. The CDR3 bases are TGTGCCAGCAGAAATAATCAGGGGGAGATTTCACCCCTCCACTTT.